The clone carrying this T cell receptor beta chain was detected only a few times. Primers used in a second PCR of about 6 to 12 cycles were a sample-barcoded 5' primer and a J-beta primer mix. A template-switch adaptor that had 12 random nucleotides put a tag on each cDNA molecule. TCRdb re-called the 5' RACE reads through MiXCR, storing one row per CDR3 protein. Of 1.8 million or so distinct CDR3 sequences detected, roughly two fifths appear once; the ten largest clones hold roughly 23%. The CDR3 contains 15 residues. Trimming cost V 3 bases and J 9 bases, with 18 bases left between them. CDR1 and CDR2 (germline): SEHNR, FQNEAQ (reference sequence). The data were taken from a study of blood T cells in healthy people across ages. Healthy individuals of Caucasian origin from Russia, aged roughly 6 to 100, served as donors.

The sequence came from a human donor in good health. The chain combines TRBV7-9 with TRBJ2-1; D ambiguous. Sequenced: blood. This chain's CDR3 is CASSFTLDPSGEQFF. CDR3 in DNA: TGTGCCAGCAGCTTTACCCTAGACCCCTCTGGTGAGCAGTTCTTC.